This TCR beta chain comes out of a study of shared clonotypes between healthy human individuals. Study information: There were three CD4 naive, three CD4 memory, two CD8 naive and one CD8 memory plates per donor.

Notes on this clone: Its specificity is not known.

Study-level results: Deeper or shallower sequencing was expected to change how clonotypes are shared among donors. Despite large depth, rarefaction showed incomplete sorted-subset sequencing.

Clones were sequenced by immunoSEQ multiplex PCR, and TCRdb holds only the in-frame ones, with some missing. The sample records around 1 million clones, about 80% being singletons. The CDR3 totals 13 residues. Between the trimmed V and J ends, which lost 2 bases and 6 bases, there was a span of 11 bases. Germline CDR1 SGDLS, CDR2 YYNGEE. V usage is TRBV9 and J usage is TRBJ1-1, with D perhaps TRBD1 (6 bases). The sequence was obtained from a man aged 18 to 29 in good health. Sequenced sample: memory CD4+ T cells sorted from blood. Stated subset: CD45RA-negative fraction. The chain's CDR3 is CASSVSPGAEAFF. CDR3 bases: TGTGCCAGCAGCGTGTCCCCAGGGGCTGAAGCTTTCTTT.